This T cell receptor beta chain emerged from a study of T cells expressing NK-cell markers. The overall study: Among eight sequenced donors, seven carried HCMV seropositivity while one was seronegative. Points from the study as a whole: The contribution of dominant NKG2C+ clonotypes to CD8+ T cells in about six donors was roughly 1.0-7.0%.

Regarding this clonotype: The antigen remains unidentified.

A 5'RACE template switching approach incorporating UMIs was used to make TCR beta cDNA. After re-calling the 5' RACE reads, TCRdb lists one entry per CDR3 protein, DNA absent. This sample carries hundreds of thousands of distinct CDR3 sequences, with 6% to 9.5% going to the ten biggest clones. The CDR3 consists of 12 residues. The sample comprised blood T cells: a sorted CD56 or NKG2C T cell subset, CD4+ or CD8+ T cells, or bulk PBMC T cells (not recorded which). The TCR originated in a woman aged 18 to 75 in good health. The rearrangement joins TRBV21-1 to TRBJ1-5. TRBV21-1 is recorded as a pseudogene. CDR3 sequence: CASSKDGSSQHF.